This is a list of T cell receptor beta chains from one sample in a study of low-dose radiotherapy and immunotherapy resistance in tumors. TCRdb processed the reads anew with MiXCR; each CDR3 protein has one entry. The sample has 75,000 to 95,000 distinct CDR3 sequences, approximately 20% seen once. Sequenced here: PBMCs, sampled before treatment. These receptors were collected from a male donor with prostate cancer. The CDR3 runs from the conserved cysteine through the conserved F or W. D genes are given only for firm matches. Clone size is stated in some rows and not others, as once, few, many or a class when expanded.

many,TRBD1,TRBV5-1,TRBJ2-1,TGCGCCAGCAGCGGGGACAGCAGCTACAATGAGCAGTTCTTC,CASSGDSSYNEQFF
many,TRBD2,TRBV20-1,TRBJ2-1,TGCAGTGCTACCGGGACTAGTCCCAATGAGCAGTTCTTC,CSATGTSPNEQFF
many,TRBD1,TRBV6-2/TRBV6-3,TRBJ1-5,TGTGCCAGCAAAAAGGGACAGGGGATCAATCAGCCCCAGCATTTT,CASKKGQGINQPQHF
many,TRBD2,TRBV5-1,TRBJ2-3,TGCGCCAGCAGCCCTGGAGGTAGCGGGGGTGATACGCAGTATTTT,CASSPGGSGGDTQYF
many,.,TRBV5-1,TRBJ2-1,TGCGCCAGCAGCTTGGCCACTCGTCGCAATGAGCAGTTCTTC,CASSLATRRNEQFF
many,TRBD1,TRBV9,TRBJ2-2,TGTGCCAGCAGCGTAGTCCCAGGGGGCGCCGCCGGGGAGCTGTTTTTT,CASSVVPGGAAGELFF
many,TRBD2,TRBV28,TRBJ2-7,TGTGCCAGCGACGCGGGGGGGAGGTCCAAATACGAGCAGTACTTC,CASDAGGRSKYEQYF
many,TRBD1,TRBV20-1,TRBJ1-2,TGCAGTGCCAACTGGGGACAGCATGGCTACACCTTC,CSANWGQHGYTF
many,.,TRBV6-6,TRBJ1-6,TGTGCCAGCAGGGTTATGACCGGGAATAATTCACCCCTCCACTTT,CASRVMTGNNSPLHF
many,.,TRBV29-1,TRBJ2-5,TGCAGCGGTGGCAGGGCGCAAGAGACCCAGTACTTC,CSGGRAQETQYF
many,TRBD1,TRBV7-9,TRBJ1-6,TGTGCCAGCAGCCCCGGACAGGGTATAAGGTCACCCCTCCACTTT,CASSPGQGIRSPLHF
many,TRBD1,TRBV29-1,TRBJ2-7,TGCAGCGGGGGACAGGGAAAGGGCTACGAGCAGTACTTC,CSGGQGKGYEQYF
many,.,TRBV20-1,TRBJ1-6,TGCAGTGCTAGAGATCCCCGGGACTCCTCCTATAATTCACCCCTCCACTTT,CSARDPRDSSYNSPLHF
.,.,TRBV11-3,TRBJ2-5,.,CASSFYICSASGASGAYHPETQYF
many,TRBD1,TRBV2,TRBJ1-3,TGTGCCAGCAGTGAAAGACAGGGCTCTGGAAACACCATATATTTT,CASSERQGSGNTIYF
many,TRBD1,TRBV25-1,TRBJ1-1,TGTGCCAGCAAGGACAGGGTGGAAGCTTTCTTT,CASKDRVEAFF
many,.,TRBV2,TRBJ2-2,TGTGCCAGCAGTGAGGTACAGGCGAACACCGGGGAGCTGTTTTTT,CASSEVQANTGELFF
many,.,TRBV9,TRBJ1-3,TGTGCCAGCAGCGTAGTGGGTTCTGGAAACACCATATATTTT,CASSVVGSGNTIYF
many,.,TRBV5-5,TRBJ2-7,TGTGCCAGCAGCTTGGTTAGGGACACCTACGAGCAGTACTTC,CASSLVRDTYEQYF
.,TRBD1,TRBV6-5,TRBJ2-2,TGTGCCAGCAGTTACCCTCGGACAGGGAAGAACACCGGGGAGCTGTTTTTT,CASSYPRTGKNTGELFF
many,.,TRBV9,TRBJ2-3,TGTGCCAGCAGCGTACTGGCTACCACAGATACGCAGTATTTT,CASSVLATTDTQYF
medium-sized,.,TRBV11-2,TRBJ1-2,TGTGCCAGCAGCTTCAGGGCTGGCTACACCTTC,CASSFRAGYTF
.,TRBD2,TRBV5-5,TRBJ2-1,TGTGCCAGCAGCTTGGGTAATAGCGGGAGGCCTTACAATGAGCAGTTCTTC,CASSLGNSGRPYNEQFF
.,.,TRBV29-1,TRBJ2-1,TGCAGCGTTGAGGCGTTAGGGGGGGACTCCTACAATGAGCAGTTCTTC,CSVEALGGDSYNEQFF
.,.,TRBV28,TRBJ2-7,TGTGCCAGCAGTTCCCCCGGCGCCCTACTCGAGCAGTACTTC,CASSSPGALLEQYF
many,.,TRBV19,TRBJ2-1,TGTGCCAGTAGTATCTCTCGGGGTTACAATGAGCAGTTCTTC,CASSISRGYNEQFF
.,.,TRBV11-2,TRBJ2-6,TGTGCCAGCAGCCCCCTTTTGAGCTCTGGGGCCAACGTCCTGACTTTC,CASSPLLSSGANVLTF